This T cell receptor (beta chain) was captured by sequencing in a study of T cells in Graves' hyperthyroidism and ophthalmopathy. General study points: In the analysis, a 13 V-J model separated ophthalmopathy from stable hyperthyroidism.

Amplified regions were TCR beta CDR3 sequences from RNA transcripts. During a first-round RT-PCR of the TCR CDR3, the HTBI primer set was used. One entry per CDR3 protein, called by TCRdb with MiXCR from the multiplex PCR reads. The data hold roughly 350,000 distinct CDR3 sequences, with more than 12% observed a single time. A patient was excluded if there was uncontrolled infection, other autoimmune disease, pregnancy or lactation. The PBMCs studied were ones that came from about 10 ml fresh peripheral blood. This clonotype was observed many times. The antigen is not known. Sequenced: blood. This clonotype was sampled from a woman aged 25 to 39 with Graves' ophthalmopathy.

The CDR3 DNA reads as TGTGCCAGCAGCCCCCGGGACAGAAGCACAGATACGCAGTATTTT. Amino acids: CASSPRDRSTDTQYF. The J gene is TRBJ2-3, the V gene TRBV4-2, with 7 bases matching TRBD1. CDR1 and CDR2 (germline): LGHNA, YNFKEQ. The CDR3 has 15 residues. V shed 4 bases and J 0 bases; nucleotides not matched to a gene: 4.